The source of this T cell receptor beta chain is a study of cytomegalovirus exposure and HLA in healthy donors. The overall study: Around 77 million unique TCRs from HLA-typed donors made up an early data release. Study-wide results and limits: An observed cluster of highly shared sequence variants was recorded as a likely sequencing artifact. Researchers reported from a later analysis that most CMV-associated TCR beta chains appeared HLA-restricted.

With regard to this clone: Its target is unknown.

The study ran its PCR with 60 Vbeta and 13 Jbeta primers. Libraries were prepared by immunoSEQ multiplex PCR; TCRdb keeps only in-frame clonotypes and omits some of them. In the table there are 160,000 or so clones, roughly 80% of which are singletons. Each of the donors was a healthy bone marrow donor. Trimming pared 1 base from V and 4 bases from J, leaving 14 bases between. There are 16 residues in the CDR3. Germline V CDR1 and CDR2: SEHNR, FQNEAQ (reference sequence). The clonotype comes from a female donor in good health and CMV-seronegative. Sequencing input: PBMCs. The chain is built from TRBV7-9 and TRBJ2-1, with a weak D call TRBD1 (5 bases). CDR3 in DNA: TGTGCCAGCAGCTTAGTGGGGCACGGCCGGTACAATGAGCAGTTCTTC. This translates into CASSLVGHGRYNEQFF.